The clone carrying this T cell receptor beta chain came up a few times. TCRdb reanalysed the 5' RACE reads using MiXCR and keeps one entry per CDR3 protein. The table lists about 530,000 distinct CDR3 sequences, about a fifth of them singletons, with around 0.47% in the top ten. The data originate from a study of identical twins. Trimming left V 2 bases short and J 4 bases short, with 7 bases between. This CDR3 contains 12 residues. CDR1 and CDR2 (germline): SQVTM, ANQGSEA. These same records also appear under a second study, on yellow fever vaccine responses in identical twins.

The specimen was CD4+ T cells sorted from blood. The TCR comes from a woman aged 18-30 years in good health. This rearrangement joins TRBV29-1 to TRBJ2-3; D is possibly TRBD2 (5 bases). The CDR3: CSVEWGADTQYF. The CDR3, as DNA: TGCAGCGTTGAATGGGGAGCAGATACGCAGTATTTT.